These 32 T cell receptor beta chains share one sample of origin, sequenced in a study of identifying expanded T cells in peripheral blood. Data came from immunoSEQ multiplex PCR; TCRdb stores just in-frame clones and leaves some out. The sample records 80,000 or so clones, roughly 86% being singletons. The sample consisted of blood. The receptor source for this set is a person between 18 and 75 years old in good health.

This clone is a singleton in its sample. V gene TRBV11-3 combines with J gene TRBJ2-1; possible D gene TRBD2, 6 bases. V was shortened by 6 bases and J by 0 bases, with 12 bases between the two germline ends. The CDR3 loop spans 15 amino acids. Germline values: CDR1 SGHNT, CDR2 YENEEA. This chain's CDR3 is CASSDGGNSYNEQFF. CDR3 bases: TGTGCCAGCAGTGATGGGGGGAACTCCTACAATGAGCAGTTCTTC.

The chain recombines TRBV28 with TRBJ2-7; the match to TRBD1 covers 11 bases. The CDR3 consists of 15 residues. Germline V CDR1 and CDR2: MDHEN, SYDVKM. V gave up 7 bases and J gave up 3 bases; unmatched junction bases: 8. This CDR3 is CASTLPGQGVYEQYF. CDR3 bases: TGTGCCAGCACCCTCCCGGGACAGGGGGTCTACGAGCAGTACTTC.

The chain has TRBV9 and TRBJ1-1, with unresolved D. Germline V gene lookup returns CDR1 SGDLS and CDR2 YYNGEE. The V gene lost 0 bases and the J gene lost 2 bases, with 8 bases spanning the gap. The CDR3 covers 14 residues. CDR3 bases: TGTGCCAGCAGCGTAGATTCAGCCAACACTGAAGCTTTCTTT. Protein sequence: CASSVDSANTEAFF.

The V gene is TRBV6-5, the J gene TRBJ2-5, with D unclear. From germline, CDR1 is MNHEY and CDR2 SVGAGI. The ends were cut back, 6 bases at V and 1 base at J, with 9 bases in the middle. The CDR3 runs to 13 residues. CDR3 sequence reads: CASSRKRQETQYF. CDR3 in DNA: TGTGCCAGCAGCCGTAAACGCCAAGAGACCCAGTACTTC.

V usage is TRBV28 and J usage is TRBJ2-1; TRBD2 agrees at 9 bases. The ends lost 8 bases at V and 4 bases at J; junction bases unmatched: 12. This CDR3 has 16 amino acids. Germline V CDR1 and CDR2: MDHEN, SYDVKM. This CDR3 is CASGLVTSGWYNEQFF. The CDR3 DNA sequence: TGTGCCAGCGGACTCGTCACTAGCGGGTGGTACAATGAGCAGTTCTTC.

The chain couples TRBV6-5 to TRBJ2-7; 12 bases are shared with TRBD2. The CDR3 is 15 amino acids. Germline V lookup: CDR1 MNHEY, CDR2 SVGAGI. V dropped 5 bases and J dropped 2; count of bases not matched to a gene: 4. CDR3 sequence: CASSPGLAGTYEQYF. DNA for the CDR3: TGTGCCAGCAGTCCTGGACTAGCGGGAACCTACGAGCAGTACTTC.

The chain couples TRBV11-3 to TRBJ2-1; TRBD2 agrees at 14 bases. V lost 0 bases and J lost 6; bases outside the gene matches: 10. CDR1 is SGHNT and CDR2 is YENEEA in the germline V gene. The CDR3 has 19 amino acids. CDR3 DNA: TGTGCCAGCAGCTTAGATTCCGGACTAGCGGGAGGATTAGGCAATGAGCAGTTCTTC. Its protein product is CASSLDSGLAGGLGNEQFF.

The chain uses TRBV7-2 and TRBJ2-2, with D maybe TRBD1 (6 bases). The CDR3 spans 16 residues. Looked up from germline, CDR1 is SGHTA and CDR2 is FQGNSA. V dropped 5 bases and J dropped 3 bases, with 16 bases sitting between them. CDR3 coding DNA: TGTGCCAGCAGCGTTACCGGGACACGGGACACCGGGGAGCTGTTTTTT. The encoded protein is CASSVTGTRDTGELFF.

The chain has TRBV6-5 and TRBJ2-1, with a tentative D call TRBD2 (7 bases). The germline V gene encodes CDR1 MNHEY and CDR2 SVGAGI. V was cut by 9 bases and J by 4 bases, with 16 bases left in between. The CDR3 is 14 residues long. CDR3 residues: CASRGEGRYNEQFF. The CDR3 DNA follows: TGTGCCAGTAGGGGGGAGGGCCGTTACAATGAGCAGTTCTTC.

The chain couples TRBV19 to TRBJ1-4; D perhaps matches TRBD1 (5 bases). In germline, CDR1 is LNHDA, CDR2 SQIVND (reference sequence). The CDR3 has 16 amino acids. Trimming left V 1 base short and J 8 bases short, with 17 bases between. CDR3 loop: CASSIGAGSKKEKLFF. In nucleotides, the CDR3 is TGTGCCAGTAGTATAGGCGCAGGGAGTAAAAAGGAAAAACTGTTTTTT. The full variable domain, completed using reference TRBV19 and TRBJ1-4, is DGGITQSPKYLFRKEGQNVTLSCEQNLNHDAMYWYRQDPGQGLRLIYYSQIVNDFQKGDIAEGYSVSREKKESFPLTVTSAQKNPTAFYLCASSIGAGSKKEKLFFGSGTQLSVL.

This clone turned up a few times. Other DNA variants within this sample encode the same CDR3. The J gene is TRBJ2-3, the V gene TRBV7-9; the match to TRBD2 covers 8 bases. This CDR3 is built from 12 residues. CDR1 is SEHNR, CDR2 FQNEAQ, per germline (reference sequence). V lost 7 bases to trimming and J lost 6 bases; unmatched junction nucleotides: 3. The CDR3 spells CASTREGDTQYF. Written as DNA, the CDR3 is TGTGCCAGCACCCGGGAGGGGGATACGCAGTATTTT.

The J gene is TRBJ2-7, the V gene TRBV19, with a possible D match to TRBD2 (6 bases). The ends were cut back, 1 base at V and 2 bases at J, with 12 bases in the middle. Germline-derived CDR1 and CDR2 are LNHDA and SQIVND (reference sequence). This CDR3 region has 15 residues. In nucleotides, the CDR3 is TGTGCCAGTAGTATAGGGGTAGCGGTTGCCTACGAGCAGTACTTC. Its translation is CASSIGVAVAYEQYF. Combining the CDR3 with reference TRBV19 and TRBJ2-7 gives the whole variable domain DGGITQSPKYLFRKEGQNVTLSCEQNLNHDAMYWYRQDPGQGLRLIYYSQIVNDFQKGDIAEGYSVSREKKESFPLTVTSAQKNPTAFYLCASSIGVAVAYEQYFGPGTRLTVT.

This chain connects TRBV5-4 to TRBJ2-1; the match to TRBD2 covers 14 bases. The CDR3 has 18 residues. The germline V gene encodes CDR1 SGHNT and CDR2 YYREEE (reference sequence). V shed 6 bases and J 6 bases; nucleotides not matched to a gene: 14. CDR3 sequence reads: CASNSGTSGSLLVNEQFF. CDR3 nucleotides: TGTGCCAGCAACTCCGGGACTAGCGGGAGTTTATTGGTCAATGAGCAGTTCTTC.

A few counts support this clone. V usage is TRBV6-1 and J usage is TRBJ2-3; D remains unclear. V lost 2 bases and J 2 bases, leaving 8 bases between the germline ends. Germline CDR1 is MNHNS and CDR2 is SASEGT. This CDR3 has 14 residues. CDR3 sequence reads: CASSENSITDTQYF. CDR3 DNA sequence: TGTGCCAGCAGTGAAAACAGTATCACAGATACGCAGTATTTT.

This chain links TRBV19 with TRBJ2-1, with a weak D call TRBD2 (6 bases). V shed 6 bases and J shed 0 bases, with 12 bases lying between them. CDR1 is LNHDA, CDR2 SQIVND, per germline (reference sequence). CDR3 length: 15 amino acids. DNA of the CDR3: TGTGCCAGTAGGCTAGCGCCGAGCTCCTACAATGAGCAGTTCTTC. Its protein is CASRLAPSSYNEQFF.

The V and J genes are TRBV7-8 and TRBJ2-7; D is perhaps TRBD2 (5 bases). CDR1 is SGHVS, CDR2 FQNEAQ, per germline. Between the trimmed V and J ends, which lost 3 bases and 3 bases, there was a span of 12 bases. The CDR3 is made up of 14 amino acids. The CDR3: CASSFGLTYYEQYF. The CDR3 DNA follows: TGTGCCAGCAGCTTTGGACTTACCTACTACGAGCAGTACTTC.

This chain joins TRBV28 and TRBJ2-7; D uncertain. Trimming left V 4 bases short and J 0 bases short, with 19 bases between. Germline lookup yields CDR1 MDHEN and CDR2 SYDVKM. The CDR3 is 17 residues long. The CDR3 DNA reads as TGTGCCAGCAGTTGGGGTTATGCAGGACCCAGCTCCTACGAGCAGTACTTC. It yields the protein CASSWGYAGPSSYEQYF. Full variable domain (missing parts from reference TRBV28 and TRBJ2-7): DVKVTQSSRYLVKRTGEKVFLECVQDMDHENMFWYRQDPGLGLRLIYFSYDVKMKEKGDIPEGYSVSREKKERFSLILESASTNQTSMYLCASSWGYAGPSSYEQYFGPGTRLTVT.

The CDR3 here is CASSPMNSPQGEQYF. CDR3 nucleotides: TGTGCCAGCTCACCAATGAACTCTCCCCAGGGGGAGCAGTACTTC. The genes are TRBV18 and TRBJ2-7, with D possibly being TRBD1 (6 bases). The V end lost 2 bases, the J end lost 7 bases, and 18 bases lay between the germline ends. The CDR3 length is 15 residues. Germline CDR1 and CDR2: KGHSH and LQKENI.

This chain connects TRBV6-5 to TRBJ1-1; D perhaps matches TRBD1 (5 bases). Trimming pared 5 bases from V and 1 base from J, leaving 8 bases between. CDR1 is MNHEY, CDR2 SVGAGI, per germline. The CDR3 is made up of 13 amino acids. DNA of the CDR3: TGTGCCAGCAGTGCGGGGCCGAACACTGAAGCTTTCTTT. Translation gives CASSAGPNTEAFF.

The rearrangement joins TRBV7-3 to TRBJ2-1; perhaps D is TRBD1 or TRBD2 (6 bases each). The CDR3 sequence is 15 residues long. Germline V CDR1 and CDR2: SGHTA, FQGTGA. Trimming removed 5 bases at V and 0 bases at J, with 11 bases between. CDR3 protein: CASSDWGASYNEQFF. In DNA, the CDR3 is TGTGCCAGCAGCGATTGGGGGGCCTCCTACAATGAGCAGTTCTTC.

The chain carries TRBV13 and TRBJ2-1; D is ambiguous. The V end was cut by 5 bases, the J end by 2 bases, with 16 bases between. Germline V CDR1 and CDR2: PRHDT, FYEKMQ (reference sequence). The CDR3 runs 16 residues. Written as DNA, the CDR3 is TGTGCCAGCAGCACCAATATAGACTGGGCCTACAATGAGCAGTTCTTC. Its translation: CASSTNIDWAYNEQFF.

The CDR3 coding sequence is TGTGCCAGTAGTATCTCGACAGGGTGGTCATTAGAGACCCAGTACTTC. It specifies CASSISTGWSLETQYF. The rearrangement joins TRBV19 to TRBJ2-5; 7 bases fit TRBD1. V was pared by 3 bases and J by 4 bases, with 11 bases of the junction left unmatched. Germline CDR1 is LNHDA and CDR2 is SQIVND (reference sequence). This CDR3 comprises 16 residues.

This chain connects TRBV30 to TRBJ1-1; a possible D gene is TRBD1 (6 bases). V shed 4 bases and J shed 0 bases, with 9 bases lying between them. CDR3 length equals 13 residues. Germline CDR1 GTSNPN, CDR2 SVGIG (reference sequence). The CDR3 DNA reads TGTGCCTGGACGACAGGAATGAACACTGAAGCTTTCTTT. This gives the protein CAWTTGMNTEAFF.

This rearrangement joins TRBV29-1 to TRBJ2-2; D possibly corresponds to TRBD1 (5 bases). Germline V gives CDR1 SQVTM, CDR2 ANQGSEA. V lost 6 bases to trimming and J lost 6 bases, with 14 bases between them. This CDR3 comprises 13 residues. CDR3 nucleotides: TGCAGCGTGCGTACCCAGGGTTCCGGGGAGCTGTTTTTT. Amino acids: CSVRTQGSGELFF.

This sequence joins TRBV6-5 and TRBJ2-7; TRBD2 aligns across 12 bases. The germline V gene encodes CDR1 MNHEY and CDR2 SVGAGI. Trimming at V came to 7 bases and at J to 2 bases, leaving 6 bases not matched to a gene. This CDR3 has 15 residues. This CDR3 reads CASKMTSGGTYEQYF. CDR3 DNA sequence: TGTGCCAGCAAAATGACTAGCGGGGGAACCTACGAGCAGTACTTC.

This chain joins TRBV27 and TRBJ1-4; TRBD1 matches 8 bases. From germline, CDR1 is MNHEY and CDR2 SMNVEV (reference sequence). The CDR3 has 15 residues. The trim removed 8 bases at V and 5 bases at J, leaving 10 bases unmatched. The CDR3 region is CASCIPGQVNEKLFF. DNA for the CDR3: TGTGCCAGCTGTATCCCGGGACAGGTGAATGAAAAACTGTTTTTT.

The gene calls are TRBV10-3 and TRBJ2-7, with D unclear. Trimming took 2 bases from V and 0 from J, leaving 11 bases between them. Germline CDR1 ENHRY, CDR2 SYGVKD. The CDR3 consists of 15 residues. This CDR3 reads CAISESKSSSYEQYF. Here the CDR3 DNA reads TGTGCCATCAGTGAGAGCAAATCGAGCTCCTACGAGCAGTACTTC.

The chain recombines TRBV6-5 with TRBJ2-3; D possibly corresponds to TRBD2 (6 bases). Trimming cost V 0 bases and J 0 bases, with 10 bases left between them. CDR1 and CDR2 from the germline V gene are MNHEY and SVGAGI. The CDR3 is 16 residues long. CDR3 nucleotide sequence: TGTGCCAGCAGTTACTCCAAGCGGGTTAGCACAGATACGCAGTATTTT. Protein sequence: CASSYSKRVSTDTQYF.

The chain is built from TRBV19 and TRBJ1-3; D is possibly TRBD1 (5 bases). The CDR3 has 15 residues. Per the germline V gene, CDR1 is LNHDA and CDR2 is SQIVND (reference sequence). V was trimmed by 3 bases and J by 2 bases, leaving 11 bases between them. CDR3 nucleotide sequence: TGTGCCAGTAGTATGCCCCGACAGACTGGAAACACCATATATTTT. Protein sequence: CASSMPRQTGNTIYF.

The CDR3 sequence is CASSLGQGNTAKNIQYF. The DNA for the CDR3 is TGTGCCAGCTCACTCGGACAGGGAAACACGGCCAAAAACATTCAGTACTTC. The chain employs TRBV18 and TRBJ2-4; 8 bases fit TRBD1. CDR1 KGHSH and CDR2 LQKENI come from the germline V gene. CDR3 length equals 17 residues. The J segment lost 1 base and the V segment lost 4 bases, leaving 9 bases of the junction unmatched.

The chain recombines TRBV5-6 with TRBJ2-3; 7 nucleotides line up with TRBD1. Germline loops: CDR1 SGHDT, CDR2 YYEEEE. The CDR3 loop spans 16 amino acids. J was trimmed by 0 bases and V by 4 bases; bases with no gene match: 8. CDR3 loop: CASSPTTGLSTDTQYF. In DNA form, the CDR3 reads TGTGCCAGCAGCCCCACGACAGGGCTGAGCACAGATACGCAGTATTTT.

This clone appeared a single time. V usage is TRBV7-2 and J usage is TRBJ2-7; 7 positions agree with TRBD1. This CDR3 spans 14 amino acids. With 0 bases clipped from V and 6 bases from J, the junction kept 5 bases outside the gene matches. Looked up from germline, CDR1 is SGHTA and CDR2 is FQGNSA. The CDR3, as DNA: TGTGCCAGCAGCTTAGCCCGGACAGGCGGCGAGCAGTACTTC. Residues: CASSLARTGGEQYF.